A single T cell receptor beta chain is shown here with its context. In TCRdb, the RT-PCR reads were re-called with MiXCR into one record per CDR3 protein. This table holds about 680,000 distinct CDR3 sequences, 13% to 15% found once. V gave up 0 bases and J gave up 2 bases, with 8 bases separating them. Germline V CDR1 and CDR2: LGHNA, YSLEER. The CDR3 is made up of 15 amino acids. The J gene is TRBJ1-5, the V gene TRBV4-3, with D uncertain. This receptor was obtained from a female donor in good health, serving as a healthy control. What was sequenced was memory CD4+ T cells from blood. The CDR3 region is CASSQDGDGNQPQHF. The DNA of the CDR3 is TGCGCCAGCAGCCAAGATGGGGATGGCAATCAGCCCCAGCATTTT.